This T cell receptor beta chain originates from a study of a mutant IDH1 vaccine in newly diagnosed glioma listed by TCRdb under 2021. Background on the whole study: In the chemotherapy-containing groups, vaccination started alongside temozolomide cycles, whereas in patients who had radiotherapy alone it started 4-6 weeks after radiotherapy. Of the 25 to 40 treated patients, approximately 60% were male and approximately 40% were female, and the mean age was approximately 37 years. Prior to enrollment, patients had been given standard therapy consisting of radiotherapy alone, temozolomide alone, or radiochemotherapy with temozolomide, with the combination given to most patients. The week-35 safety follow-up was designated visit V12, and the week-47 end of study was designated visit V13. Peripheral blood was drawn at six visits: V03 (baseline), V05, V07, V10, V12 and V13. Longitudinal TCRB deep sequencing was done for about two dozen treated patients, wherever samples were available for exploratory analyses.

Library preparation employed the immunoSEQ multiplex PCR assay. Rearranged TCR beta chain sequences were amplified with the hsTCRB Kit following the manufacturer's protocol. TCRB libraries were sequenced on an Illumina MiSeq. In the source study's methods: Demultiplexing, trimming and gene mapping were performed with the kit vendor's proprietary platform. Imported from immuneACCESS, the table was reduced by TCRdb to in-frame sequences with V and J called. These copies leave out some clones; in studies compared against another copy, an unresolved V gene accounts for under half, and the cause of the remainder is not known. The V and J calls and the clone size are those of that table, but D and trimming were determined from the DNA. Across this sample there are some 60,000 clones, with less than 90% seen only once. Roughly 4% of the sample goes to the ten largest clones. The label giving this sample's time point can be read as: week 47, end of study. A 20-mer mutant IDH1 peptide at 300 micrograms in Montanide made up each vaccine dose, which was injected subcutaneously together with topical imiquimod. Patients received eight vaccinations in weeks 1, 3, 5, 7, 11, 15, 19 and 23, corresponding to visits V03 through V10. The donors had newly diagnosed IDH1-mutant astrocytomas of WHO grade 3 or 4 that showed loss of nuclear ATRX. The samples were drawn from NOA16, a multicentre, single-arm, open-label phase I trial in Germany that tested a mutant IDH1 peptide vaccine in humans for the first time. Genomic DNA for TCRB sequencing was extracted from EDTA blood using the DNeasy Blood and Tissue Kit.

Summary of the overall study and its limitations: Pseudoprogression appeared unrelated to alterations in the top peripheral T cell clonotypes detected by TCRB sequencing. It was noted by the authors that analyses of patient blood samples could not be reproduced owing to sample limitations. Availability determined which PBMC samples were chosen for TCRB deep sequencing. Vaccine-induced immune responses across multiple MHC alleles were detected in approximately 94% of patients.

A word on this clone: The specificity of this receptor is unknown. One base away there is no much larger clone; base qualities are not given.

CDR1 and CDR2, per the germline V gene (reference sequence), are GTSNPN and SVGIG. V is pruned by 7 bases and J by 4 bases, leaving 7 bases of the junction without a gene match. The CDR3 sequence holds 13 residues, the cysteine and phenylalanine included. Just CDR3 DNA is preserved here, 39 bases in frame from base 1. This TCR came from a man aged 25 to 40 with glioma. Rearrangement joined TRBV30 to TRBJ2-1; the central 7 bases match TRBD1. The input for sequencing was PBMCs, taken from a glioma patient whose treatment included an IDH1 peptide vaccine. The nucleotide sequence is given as TGTGCCTCTCGGGACAGATTGTACAATGAGCAGTTCTTC. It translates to CASRDRLYNEQFF.